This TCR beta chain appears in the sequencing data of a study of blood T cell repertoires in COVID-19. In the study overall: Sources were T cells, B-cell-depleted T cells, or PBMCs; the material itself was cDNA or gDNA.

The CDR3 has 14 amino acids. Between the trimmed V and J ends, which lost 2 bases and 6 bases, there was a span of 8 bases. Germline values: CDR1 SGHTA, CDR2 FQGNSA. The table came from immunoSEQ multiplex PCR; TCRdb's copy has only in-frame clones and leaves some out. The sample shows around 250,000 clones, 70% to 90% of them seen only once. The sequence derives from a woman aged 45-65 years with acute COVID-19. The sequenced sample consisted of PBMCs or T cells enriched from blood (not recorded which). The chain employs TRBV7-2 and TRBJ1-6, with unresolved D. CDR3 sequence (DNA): TGTGCCAGCAGCTTAATGCAGGCTAATTCACCCCTCCACTTT. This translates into CASSLMQANSPLHF.